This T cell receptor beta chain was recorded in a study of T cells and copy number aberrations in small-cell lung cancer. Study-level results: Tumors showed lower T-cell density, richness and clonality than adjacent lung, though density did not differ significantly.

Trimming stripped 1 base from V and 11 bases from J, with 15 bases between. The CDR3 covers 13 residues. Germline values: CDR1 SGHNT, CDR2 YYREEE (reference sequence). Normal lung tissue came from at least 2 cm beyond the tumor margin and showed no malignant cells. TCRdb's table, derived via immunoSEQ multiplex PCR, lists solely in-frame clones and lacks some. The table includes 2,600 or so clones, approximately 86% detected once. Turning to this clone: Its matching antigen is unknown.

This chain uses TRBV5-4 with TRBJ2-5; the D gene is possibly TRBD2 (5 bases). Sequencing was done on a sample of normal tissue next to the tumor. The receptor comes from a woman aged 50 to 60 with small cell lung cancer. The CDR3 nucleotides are TGTGCCAGCAGCTTGCCGGGAACCCACGAACAGTACTTC. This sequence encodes CASSLPGTHEQYF. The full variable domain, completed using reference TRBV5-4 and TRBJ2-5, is ETGVTQSPTHLIKTRGQQVTLRCSSQSGHNTVSWYQQALGQGPQFIFQYYREEENGRGNFPPRFSGLQFPNYSSELNVNALELDDSALYLCASSLPGTHEQYFGPGTRLLVL.